The T cell receptor (beta chain) under discussion was sequenced for a study of blood T cell repertoires in COVID-19. Study summary: From the United States, Italy and Spain came samples of acute and convalescent COVID-19. Sources were T cells, B-cell-depleted T cells, or PBMCs; the material itself was cDNA or gDNA.

Original processing notes: It was from reference gene primer amplification that nucleated cell counts were estimated. Clones were sequenced by immunoSEQ multiplex PCR, and TCRdb holds only the in-frame ones, with some missing. That table supplies the V and J calls and clone size; D and trimming were determined from the DNA. The table includes around 100,000 clones, approximately 88% detected once. Germline values: CDR1 SGHRS, CDR2 YFSETQ. V gave up 4 bases and J gave up 7 bases; unmatched junction bases: 5. There are 15 residues in the CDR3. The sequence came from a human donor in a cohort sampled during active COVID-19. The material sequenced was peripheral blood. The chain employs TRBV5-1 and TRBJ2-1; 13 bases match TRBD2. The chain's CDR3 is CASSALAGGPNEQFF. For the CDR3, the DNA is TGCGCCAGCAGCGCACTAGCGGGGGGGCCGAATGAGCAGTTCTTC.